Listed below are T cell receptor beta chains from one sample, sequenced in a study of cytotoxic CD8 clonotypes in ibrutinib-treated CLL. The table came from immunoSEQ multiplex PCR; TCRdb's copy has only in-frame clones and leaves some out. This sample has 140,000 or so clones, with about 80% found just once. The material was PBMCs, obtained after 12 months of ibrutinib treatment. The receptors were sampled from a human donor with chronic lymphocytic leukemia. The CDR3 runs from the conserved cysteine through the conserved F or W. A D gene is named only where the DNA matches it firmly. Size is omitted from some rows. Given values are once, few, many or a class for expanded clones.

TRBV27	.	TRBJ2-1	.	TGTGCCAGCAGTTTAAGCGGGACAGCACTTATGGATGAGCAGTTCTTC	CASSLSGTALMDEQFF
TRBV7-6	.	TRBJ2-5	.	TGTGCCAGCAGCGCCCGATCTAGGTGGGAGACCCAGTACTTC	CASSARSRWETQYF
TRBV6-4	.	TRBJ2-1	.	TGTGCCAGCAGTGAATTAGTCTCCGACGGCTACAATGAGCAGTTCTTC	CASSELVSDGYNEQFF
TRBV7-2	.	TRBJ1-1	.	TGTGCCAGCACCCAGCTTCGGCGAGGCACTGAAGCTTTCTTT	CASTQLRRGTEAFF
TRBV21-1	.	TRBJ2-7	.	TGTGCCAGCAGCAAAGAGGGGACCCTAGCGGGAGCCTCCTACGAGCAGTACTTC	CASSKEGTLAGASYEQYF
TRBV5-1	TRBD2	TRBJ2-1	few	TGCGCCAGCAGCTTGGGTCTAGCGGGAGGGACCGATGAGCAGTTCTTC	CASSLGLAGGTDEQFF
TRBV10-3	.	TRBJ2-6	.	TGTGCCATCAGTGAGGTTGGGGCGTCCAACGTCCTGACTTTC	CAISEVGASNVLTF
TRBV18	.	TRBJ1-2	.	TGTGCCAGCGCAATAACAGGTGCTAACTATGGCTACACCTTC	CASAITGANYGYTF
TRBV25-1	.	TRBJ1-6	.	TGTGCCAGCAGAACACGGACAGACAGCTCACCCCTCCACTTT	CASRTRTDSSPLHF
TRBV19	TRBD1	TRBJ1-1	.	TGTGCCAGTAGTGATCCGGGACAGGGGGGGACTGAAGCTTTCTTT	CASSDPGQGGTEAFF
TRBV21-1	.	TRBJ2-3	.	TGTGCCAGCAGCAAAAAGGAAAAGGGGCTTGTGGATACGCAGTATTTT	CASSKKEKGLVDTQYF
TRBV28	.	TRBJ2-2	.	TGTGCCAGCACAGGGGCCAACACCGGGGAGCTGTTTTTT	CASTGANTGELFF
TRBV4-2	TRBD2	TRBJ2-3	.	TGTGCCAGCAGCCAAGCCTCCGGTGCGGGAGGGAGCGATACGCAGTATTTT	CASSQASGAGGSDTQYF
TRBV12-5	.	TRBJ2-3	.	TGTGCTAGTGGTTTGGTGAGTAGGCGGGATACGCAGTATTTT	CASGLVSRRDTQYF
TRBV30	.	TRBJ1-5	.	TGTGCCTGGAGTATGCAGGGCCATCAGCCCCAGCATTTT	CAWSMQGHQPQHF
TRBV7-6	.	TRBJ2-7	.	TGTGCCAGCAGCCCAGGGATTTCCTACGAGCAGTACTTC	CASSPGISYEQYF
TRBV19	TRBD1	TRBJ2-2	.	TGTGCCAGTAGTGTCCAGGGACAGGGGGCGACCGGGGAGCTGTTTTTT	CASSVQGQGATGELFF
TRBV4-2	TRBD1	TRBJ1-1	.	TGTGCCAGCAGCCAAATGTTCCCGGGACAGGGGTCTGAAGCTTTCTTT	CASSQMFPGQGSEAFF